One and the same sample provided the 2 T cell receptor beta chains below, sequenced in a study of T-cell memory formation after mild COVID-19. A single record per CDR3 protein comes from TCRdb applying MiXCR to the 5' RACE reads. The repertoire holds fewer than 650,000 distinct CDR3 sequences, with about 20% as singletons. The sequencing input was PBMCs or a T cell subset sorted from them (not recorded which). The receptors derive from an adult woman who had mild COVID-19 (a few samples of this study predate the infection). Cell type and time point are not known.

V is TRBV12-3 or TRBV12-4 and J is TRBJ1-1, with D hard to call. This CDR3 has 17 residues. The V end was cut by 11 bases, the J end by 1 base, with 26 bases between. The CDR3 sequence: CAHHPSCRERQNTEAFF. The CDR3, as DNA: TGTGCCCACCACCCGAGTTGTCGTGAAAGACAGAACACTGAAGCTTTCTTT.

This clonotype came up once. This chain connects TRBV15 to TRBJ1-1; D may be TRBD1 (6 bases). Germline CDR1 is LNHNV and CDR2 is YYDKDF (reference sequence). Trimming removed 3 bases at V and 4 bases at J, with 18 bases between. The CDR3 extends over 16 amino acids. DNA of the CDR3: TGTGCCACCAGCAGCACACAGGGTTGGGGAGGCACTGAAGCTTTCTTT. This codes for CATSSTQGWGGTEAFF.